Shown below are 24 T cell receptor beta chains from a single sample sequenced in a study of graft-versus-host responses after intestinal transplantation. Clones were read by immunoSEQ multiplex PCR, and TCRdb kept only the in-frame ones, dropping some. The table lists 43,000 or so clones, approximately 95% of them singletons, with more than 1.5% in the top ten. Sequencing used PBMCs, obtained about 350 days after intestinal transplant. All receptors derive from a human patient who received an intestinal transplant, so some T cells may come from the graft donor.

The V call is TRBV5-4, the J call TRBJ2-5; tentative D call: TRBD2 (6 bases). The ends were cut back, 0 bases at V and 2 bases at J, with 14 bases in the middle. Germline V CDR1 and CDR2: SGHNT, YYREEE (reference sequence). The length of the CDR3 is 16 residues. The CDR3 here is CASSLEAGSLQETQYF. CDR3 sequence (DNA): TGTGCCAGCAGCTTGGAGGCGGGAAGTCTTCAAGAGACCCAGTACTTC. The full variable domain, rest sourced from reference TRBV5-4 and TRBJ2-5, is ETGVTQSPTHLIKTRGQQVTLRCSSQSGHNTVSWYQQALGQGPQFIFQYYREEENGRGNFPPRFSGLQFPNYSSELNVNALELDDSALYLCASSLEAGSLQETQYFGPGTRLLVL.

Written as DNA, the CDR3 is TGTGCCAGTAGTATAGGGGGGACCTCCTCGGAAAAACTGTTTTTT. It encodes CASSIGGTSSEKLFF. The rearrangement uses TRBV19 and TRBJ1-4, with D possibly being TRBD1 (5 bases). Germline V gene sequence: CDR1 LNHDA, CDR2 SQIVND (reference sequence). Trimming took off 1 base at V and 8 bases at J, with 14 bases between the two ends. The CDR3 loop spans 15 amino acids.

On this clone itself: Because the CDR3's place on the DNA is in doubt, the DNA is left out and the CDR3 is given as listed by TCRdb. The chain has TRBV19 and TRBJ2-5. Germline CDR1 reads LNHDA; CDR2 reads SQIVND (reference sequence). With termini counted, the CDR3 has 14 amino acids. CDR3 loop: CASTSAGVQETQYF.

In regard to this clone: Other nucleotide sequences in the sample specify the same CDR3. The V and J genes are TRBV5-1 and TRBJ2-3; D unclear. The CDR3 consists of 11 residues. CDR1 is SGHRS, CDR2 YFSETQ, per germline. V was shortened by 2 bases and J by 2 bases, with 0 bases between the two germline ends. CDR3 in DNA: TGCGCCAGCAGCTTCACAGATACGCAGTATTTT. Its protein product is CASSFTDTQYF.

The chain has TRBV7-7 and TRBJ2-2, with 9 bases identical to TRBD2. Germline V lookup: CDR1 SSHAT, CDR2 FNYEAQ (reference sequence). Germline trimming cut 5 bases from V and 5 bases from J; bases unmatched to any gene: 9. This CDR3 region has 16 residues. The CDR3 DNA is TGTGCCAGCAGCGGACTGACTAGCGGAGGAACCGGGGAGCTGTTTTTT. Protein sequence: CASSGLTSGGTGELFF.

The chain is built from TRBV4-1 and TRBJ2-1, with 7 bases lining up with TRBD1. Germline lookup yields CDR1 MGHRA and CDR2 YSYEKL. The ends lost 3 bases at V and 7 bases at J; junction bases unmatched: 3. CDR3 length: 13 amino acids. DNA of the CDR3: TGCGCCAGCAGCCACCCAGGGGGAAATGAGCAGTTCTTC. Protein product: CASSHPGGNEQFF.

The V and J genes are TRBV4-1 and TRBJ2-7; 10 bases are shared with TRBD2. Germline-derived CDR1 and CDR2 are MGHRA and YSYEKL. CDR3 length equals 15 residues. Trimming cost V 5 bases and J 2 bases; bases outside gene matches: 6. The CDR3 loop reads CASSELAGDTYEQYF. DNA for the CDR3: TGCGCCAGCAGCGAGCTAGCGGGAGACACCTACGAGCAGTACTTC.

V gene TRBV5-5 combines with J gene TRBJ2-5; the D is unclear. This CDR3 has 14 amino acids. CDR1 SGHKS and CDR2 YYEKEE come from the germline V gene (reference sequence). V dropped 2 bases and J dropped 2 bases, with 10 bases sitting between them. The CDR3: CASSFWVGQETQYF. The DNA for the CDR3 is TGTGCCAGCAGCTTTTGGGTGGGTCAAGAGACCCAGTACTTC.

This clone has only one observation. This sequence joins TRBV7-2 and TRBJ2-1; 7 nucleotides agree with TRBD1. V was clipped by 5 bases and J by 5 bases; unmatched bases: 9. The CDR3 is 15 amino acids. Germline CDR1 reads SGHTA; CDR2 reads FQGNSA. In nucleotides, the CDR3 is TGTGCCAGCAGCAAACCGACAGGGCCCCACAATGAGCAGTTCTTC. It translates to CASSKPTGPHNEQFF.

This chain joins TRBV6-4 and TRBJ2-7; 7 positions agree with TRBD2. J was trimmed by 3 bases and V by 5 bases; bases with no gene match: 10. Germline CDR1 MRHNA, CDR2 SNTAGT. The CDR3 extends over 15 amino acids. Here the CDR3 DNA reads TGTGCCAGCAGTCTACCTAGGACTAGTCGCTACGAGCAGTACTTC. Translation gives CASSLPRTSRYEQYF.

The chain combines TRBV4-1 with TRBJ2-7; TRBD1 might be the D (6 bases). Germline lookup yields CDR1 MGHRA and CDR2 YSYEKL. The CDR3 contains 14 residues. Trimming took 4 bases from V and 6 from J, leaving 16 bases between them. Written as DNA, the CDR3 is TGCGCCAGCAGCCCGAACCCGGACAGCCTCGAGCAGTACTTC. Translating gives CASSPNPDSLEQYF.

The chain links TRBV10-3 to TRBJ2-7; D perhaps matches TRBD1 (6 bases). Germline loops: CDR1 ENHRY, CDR2 SYGVKD. This CDR3 has 12 residues. Between the trimmed V and J ends, which lost 11 bases and 3 bases, there was a span of 14 bases. CDR3 in DNA: TGTGCCTCTGGGGACACAATCTACGAGCAGTACTTC. Its protein is CASGDTIYEQYF.

With regard to this clone: The same CDR3 arises from other DNA sequences in this sample as well. The V gene is TRBV19, the J gene TRBJ2-7; D uncertain. Germline V gene sequence: CDR1 LNHDA, CDR2 SQIVND (reference sequence). Trimming took off 1 base at V and 0 bases at J, with 4 bases between the two ends. The CDR3 contains 13 residues. The CDR3 DNA reads TGTGCCAGTAGTATAGGGCACTCCTACGAGCAGTACTTC. It codes for CASSIGHSYEQYF.

The chain has TRBV28 and TRBJ2-3; 9 nucleotides line up with TRBD2. J gave up 1 base and V 7 bases, and 9 bases lay outside the gene matches. Germline V gene data show CDR1 as MDHEN and CDR2 as SYDVKM. CDR3 length: 16 residues. The DNA of the CDR3 is TGTGCCAGCACCCCCGGGACTAGCTTTGGCACAGATACGCAGTATTTT. Protein product: CASTPGTSFGTDTQYF.

The rearrangement joins TRBV9 to TRBJ1-6; tentatively, D is TRBD1 (5 bases). The germline V gene encodes CDR1 SGDLS and CDR2 YYNGEE. The CDR3 consists of 14 residues. V was cut by 0 bases and J by 7 bases, with 8 bases left in between. The CDR3 nucleotides are TGTGCCAGCAGCGTAGGGGACCTCAATTCACCCCTCCACTTT. Its protein is CASSVGDLNSPLHF.

The V and J genes are TRBV19 and TRBJ2-7, with 8 bases aligning to TRBD1. This CDR3 region has 17 residues. V lost 6 bases to trimming and J lost 2 bases; unmatched junction nucleotides: 15. The germline gives CDR1 LNHDA, CDR2 SQIVND (reference sequence). This CDR3 reads CASSPIPTGGRTYEQYF. In DNA, the CDR3 is TGTGCCAGTAGCCCTATCCCAACAGGGGGTAGGACCTACGAGCAGTACTTC.

The J gene is TRBJ2-7, the V gene TRBV7-9; the match to TRBD1 covers 8 bases. The V segment lost 1 base and the J segment 1 base; nucleotides outside the gene matches: 6. CDR1 is SEHNR and CDR2 is FQNEAQ in the germline V gene (reference sequence). This CDR3 is built from 16 residues. The CDR3 spells CASSLGGTGISYEQYF. Here the CDR3 DNA reads TGTGCCAGCAGCTTAGGTGGGACAGGCATTTCCTACGAGCAGTACTTC. The full variable domain, completed using reference TRBV7-9 and TRBJ2-7, is DTGVSQNPRHKITKRGQNVTFRCDPISEHNRLYWYRQTLGQGPEFLTYFQNEAQLEKSRLLSDRFSAERPKGSFSTLEIQRTEQGDSAMYLCASSLGGTGISYEQYFGPGTRLTVT.

This rearrangement joins TRBV7-9 to TRBJ1-1; D remains unclear. The CDR3 consists of 14 residues. Germline CDR1 is SEHNR and CDR2 is FQNEAQ (reference sequence). Trimming shortened V by 5 bases and J by 10 bases, and 20 bases separated the two germline ends. CDR3: CASSPPLGRAGAFF. DNA for the CDR3: TGTGCCAGCAGCCCCCCCTTGGGGAGGGCAGGAGCTTTCTTT.

V gene TRBV19 combines with J gene TRBJ2-1; no reliable D call. Trimming pared 7 bases from V and 3 bases from J, leaving 10 bases between. CDR3 size: 13 residues. Germline-derived CDR1 and CDR2 are LNHDA and SQIVND (reference sequence). In DNA form, the CDR3 reads TGTGCCAGTAACCCGGTCGGCTACAATGAGCAGTTCTTC. This codes for CASNPVGYNEQFF.

This rearrangement joins TRBV6-6 to TRBJ1-2, with a weak D call TRBD1 (5 bases). CDR1 is MNHNY and CDR2 is SVGAGI in the germline V gene (reference sequence). The CDR3 has 14 amino acids. Trimming stripped 6 bases from V and 7 bases from J, with 18 bases between. The DNA of the CDR3 is TGTGCCAGCAGCCGTCAGGGAGGCCTAATTGGCTACACCTTC. Residues: CASSRQGGLIGYTF.

The CDR3 bases are TGTGCCAGCAGTCCCCCGGGGGGTCAAAATCAGCCCCAGCATTTT. Amino acid sequence: CASSPPGGQNQPQHF. The J gene is TRBJ1-5, the V gene TRBV6-5; D possibly corresponds to TRBD1 (5 bases). Per germline, CDR1 MNHEY and CDR2 SVGAGI. The CDR3 runs 15 residues. V dropped 5 bases and J dropped 4 bases, with 15 bases sitting between them.

The chain recombines TRBV5-1 with TRBJ2-5; D may match TRBD1 or TRBD2 (5 bases each). Germline V gene data show CDR1 as SGHRS and CDR2 as YFSETQ. This CDR3 has 15 amino acids. Deletions cut 4 bases from V and 1 base from J, with 14 bases between. The CDR3: CASSHGSGGQETQYF. For the CDR3, the DNA is TGCGCCAGCAGCCACGGTAGTGGGGGCCAAGAGACCCAGTACTTC.

Comment on this clone: The junction shows a germline mismatch at one end, possibly a read error. The chain joins TRBV11-2 to TRBJ1-1; D is unresolved. The CDR3 contains 13 residues. CDR1 and CDR2 (germline): SGHAT, FQNNGV. The CDR3, as DNA: TGTGCCAGCAGTTTAGAAATGAACACTGAAGCTTTCTTT. This sequence encodes CASSLEMNTEAFF.

The genes are TRBV9 and TRBJ1-1; D gene unclear. Trimming removed 0 bases from V and 0 bases from J, with 12 bases in between. Per the germline V gene, CDR1 is SGDLS and CDR2 is YYNGEE. The CDR3 loop spans 16 amino acids. In DNA, the CDR3 is TGTGCCAGCAGCGTAGAGTCGACCGGAATGAACACTGAAGCTTTCTTT. Its protein product is CASSVESTGMNTEAFF.